One and the same sample provided the 18 T cell receptor beta chains below, sequenced in a study of T-cell reconstitution after alpha-beta-depleted transplantation in children. Using unique molecular identifiers, the investigators prepared the TCRbeta library. MiXCR was run by TCRdb on the PCR reads, yielding one entry per CDR3 protein. The table has 330,000 or so distinct CDR3 sequences, 10% seen once; the top ten hold approximately 2.3%. Material: PBMCs from the stem cell graft donor, obtained from the stem cell graft. Receptors were obtained from a human donor who donated a stem cell graft to a child with acute lymphoblastic leukemia.

This clonotype was counted between two and nine times. The chain employs TRBV6-5 and TRBJ2-7, with 11 bases fitting TRBD1. Germline loops: CDR1 MNHEY, CDR2 SVGAGI. CDR3 length: 16 amino acids. With V trimmed by 0 bases and J by 6 bases, 7 bases remained unmatched. This CDR3 reads CASSYSFRTGGGEQYF. CDR3 nucleotide sequence: TGTGCCAGCAGTTACTCGTTCCGGACAGGGGGCGGCGAGCAGTACTTC.

This clonotype was picked up a small number of times. The V gene is TRBV7-6, the J gene TRBJ1-4; weak D call: TRBD1 (5 bases). Germline CDR1 SGHVS, CDR2 FNYEAQ. Deletions cut 3 bases from V and 8 bases from J, with 16 bases between. The CDR3 loop spans 15 amino acids. This CDR3 is CASSLPGGFGEKLFF. CDR3 nucleotides: TGTGCCAGCAGCTTGCCTGGGGGGTTTGGGGAAAAACTGTTTTTT.

The rearrangement joins TRBV5-1 to TRBJ1-2; D is unresolved. V was shortened by 0 bases and J by 8 bases, with 14 bases between the two germline ends. Germline CDR1 is SGHRS and CDR2 is YFSETQ. This CDR3 region has 14 residues. The CDR3 here is CASSLGSTNSGYTF. Here the CDR3 DNA reads TGCGCCAGCAGCTTGGGGAGCACTAATTCAGGCTACACCTTC.

This clonotype was counted between two and nine times. This chain connects TRBV12-3 or TRBV12-4 to TRBJ2-3; 11 bases are shared with TRBD2. The CDR3 has 14 residues. Trimming cost V 8 bases and J 9 bases; bases outside gene matches: 10. The CDR3 loop reads CASLTVAGGRTQYF. The CDR3 bases are TGTGCCAGCCTTACGGTAGCGGGAGGGAGGACGCAGTATTTT.

The table lists this clonotype with many counts. The chain combines TRBV9 with TRBJ2-2; the match to TRBD2 covers 9 bases. The CDR3 loop spans 18 amino acids. In germline, CDR1 is SGDLS, CDR2 YYNGEE. After removal of 4 bases from V and 4 bases from J, the junction contained 14 bases not matched to a gene. The CDR3 DNA is TGTGCCAGCAGCTCCCCGACTAGCGGAGCATCCGTCACCGGGGAGCTGTTTTTT. Protein sequence: CASSSPTSGASVTGELFF.

This clonotype was recorded a few times. The J gene is TRBJ2-1, the V gene TRBV7-8; 7 nucleotides line up with TRBD2. This CDR3 region has 16 residues. Germline V lookup: CDR1 SGHVS, CDR2 FQNEAQ. J gave up 10 bases and V 3 bases, and 15 bases lay outside the gene matches. The CDR3 here is CASSFPRYRGGVEQFF. Here the CDR3 DNA reads TGTGCCAGCAGCTTCCCTCGTTACCGCGGGGGAGTGGAGCAGTTCTTC.

This clonotype showed up many times. The chain is built from TRBV5-5 and TRBJ2-1; 9 nucleotides line up with TRBD1. CDR1 is SGHKS and CDR2 is YYEKEE in the germline V gene (reference sequence). The CDR3 runs to 17 residues. With V trimmed by 0 bases and J by 4 bases, 8 bases remained unmatched. Here the CDR3 reads CASSLALGTGSYNEQFF. DNA of the CDR3: TGTGCCAGCAGCTTGGCCCTGGGGACAGGGAGTTACAATGAGCAGTTCTTC.

This clonotype was observed a few times. The CDR3 DNA is TGTGCCAGCAGCCAAGATCTAGGGGTTAGCGCCTACGAGCAGTACTTC. This gives the protein CASSQDLGVSAYEQYF. The chain uses TRBV3-1 and TRBJ2-7; D could derive from TRBD1 or TRBD2 (5 bases each). V shed 0 bases and J shed 2 bases, with 14 bases lying between them. Germline V gene lookup returns CDR1 LGHDT and CDR2 YNNKEL (reference sequence). CDR3 length: 16 residues.

The chain uses TRBV11-2 and TRBJ1-1, with unresolved D. Looked up from germline, CDR1 is SGHAT and CDR2 is FQNNGV. The germline V and J ends were trimmed by 7 bases and 3 bases, with 12 bases remaining between them. The CDR3 contains 13 residues. The CDR3 is CASIPSGYTEAFF. In DNA, the CDR3 is TGTGCCAGCATCCCGTCCGGCTACACTGAAGCTTTCTTT.

A remark on this clonotype: With a much larger clone just one base away, this may be a read error. The chain joins TRBV4-2 to TRBJ1-4; 9 bases are a match to TRBD1. The germline gives CDR1 LGHNA, CDR2 YNFKEQ. This CDR3 is 15 amino acids long. The CDR3 nucleotides are TGTGCCAGCAGCCCCCGGACAGGGGTTAATGAAGAACTGTTTTTT. This codes for CASSPRTGVNEELFF.

The chain is built from TRBV29-1 and TRBJ2-3; no reliable D call. V lost 7 bases and J lost 5, with 16 bases in between. The CDR3 runs to 13 residues. Germline values: CDR1 SQVTM, CDR2 ANQGSEA. The CDR3 protein is CSAQWVFGDTQYF. CDR3 DNA sequence: TGCAGCGCCCAGTGGGTTTTCGGAGATACGCAGTATTTT.

About this clonotype itself: With a much larger clone just one base away, this may be a read error. The chain joins TRBV3-1 to TRBJ2-1, with 12 bases lining up with TRBD2. This CDR3 spans 13 amino acids. The germline CDR1 and CDR2 sequences are LGHDT and YNNKEL (reference sequence). Losses at the gene ends were 10 bases for V and 5 bases for J; bases not matched to a gene: 3. Here the CDR3 DNA reads TGTGCCATTCGACTAGCGGGAGACAATGAGCAGTTCTTC. This translates into CAIRLAGDNEQFF.

The rearrangement links TRBV4-3 to TRBJ2-1, with unresolved D. CDR1 is LGHNA and CDR2 is YSLEER in the germline V gene. Trimming left V 5 bases short and J 7 bases short, with 12 bases between. The CDR3 loop spans 13 amino acids. The CDR3 region has the DNA TGCGCCAGCAGCTCGGGCCGTAGTAATGAGCAGTTCTTC. Its translation: CASSSGRSNEQFF.

The chain joins TRBV29-1 to TRBJ2-3; 11 nucleotides line up with TRBD2. Germline V gene lookup returns CDR1 SQVTM and CDR2 ANQGSEA. Trimming cost V 5 bases and J 0 bases; bases outside gene matches: 10. The CDR3 is 17 amino acids. CDR3 DNA: TGCAGCGTTCACGGACTAGCGGGCCGCTCTAGCACAGATACGCAGTATTTT. Translated, it gives CSVHGLAGRSSTDTQYF.

This clonotype was picked up a small number of times. V and J are TRBV27 and TRBJ2-3; the match to TRBD2 covers 9 bases. Germline V gene lookup returns CDR1 MNHEY and CDR2 SMNVEV (reference sequence). This CDR3 region has 19 residues. The ends lost 1 base at V and 0 bases at J; junction bases unmatched: 11. CDR3 protein: CASSLLVGGLAGSTDTQYF. The CDR3 DNA is TGTGCCAGCAGTTTATTGGTCGGTGGGCTAGCGGGGAGCACAGATACGCAGTATTTT.

This clonotype came up many times. The chain carries TRBV5-1 and TRBJ2-7, with D uncertain. V was cut by 2 bases and J by 3 bases, with 9 bases left in between. CDR1 and CDR2 (germline): SGHRS, YFSETQ. This CDR3 region has 13 residues. CDR3 DNA sequence: TGCGCCAGCAGCTTAGACCTCAACTACGAGCAGTACTTC. This translates into CASSLDLNYEQYF.

In regard to this clonotype: One end of the junction varies from germline; a read error may be responsible. CDR3 amino acids: CAISESRQGLAKNSQYF. The CDR3 DNA sequence: TGTGCCATCAGTGAGTCGCGACAGGGCCTAGCCAAAAACAGTCAGTACTTC. The chain links TRBV10-3 to TRBJ2-4; the match to TRBD1 covers 7 bases. This CDR3 is built from 17 residues. CDR1 is ENHRY and CDR2 is SYGVKD in the germline V gene.

The rearrangement uses TRBV7-3 and TRBJ2-7, with TRBD1 identical over 10 bases. The V segment lost 1 base and the J segment 5 bases; nucleotides outside the gene matches: 11. In germline, CDR1 is SGHTA, CDR2 FQGTGA. There are 17 residues in the CDR3. CDR3 sequence (DNA): TGTGCCAGCAGCTTAAACCTAAATGGACAGGGGGTCGACGAGCAGTACTTC. Its translation: CASSLNLNGQGVDEQYF.